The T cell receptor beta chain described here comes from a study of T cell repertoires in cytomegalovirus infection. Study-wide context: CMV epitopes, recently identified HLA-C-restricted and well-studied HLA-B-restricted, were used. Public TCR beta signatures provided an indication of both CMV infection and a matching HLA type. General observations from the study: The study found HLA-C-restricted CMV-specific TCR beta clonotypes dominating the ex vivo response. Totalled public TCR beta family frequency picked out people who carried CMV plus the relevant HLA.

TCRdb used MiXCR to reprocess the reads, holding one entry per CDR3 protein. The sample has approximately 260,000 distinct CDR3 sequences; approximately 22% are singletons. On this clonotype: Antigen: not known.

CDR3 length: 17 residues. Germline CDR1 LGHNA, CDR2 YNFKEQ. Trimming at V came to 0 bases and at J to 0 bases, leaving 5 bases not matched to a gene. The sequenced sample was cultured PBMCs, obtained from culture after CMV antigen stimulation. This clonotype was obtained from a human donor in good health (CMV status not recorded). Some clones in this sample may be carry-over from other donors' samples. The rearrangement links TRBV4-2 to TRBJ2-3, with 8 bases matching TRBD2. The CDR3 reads CASSQDSGLGSTDTQYF. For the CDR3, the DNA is TGTGCCAGCAGCCAAGATTCGGGACTAGGCAGCACAGATACGCAGTATTTT.